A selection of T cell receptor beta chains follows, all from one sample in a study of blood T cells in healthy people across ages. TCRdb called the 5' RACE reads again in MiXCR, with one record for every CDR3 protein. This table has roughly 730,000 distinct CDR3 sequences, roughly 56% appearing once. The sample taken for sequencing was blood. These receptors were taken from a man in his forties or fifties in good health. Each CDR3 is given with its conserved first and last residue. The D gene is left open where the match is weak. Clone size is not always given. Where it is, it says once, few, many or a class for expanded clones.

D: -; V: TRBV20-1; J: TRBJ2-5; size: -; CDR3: CSAPDRNTQETQYF; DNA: TGCAGTGCGCCCGACAGGAATACTCAAGAGACCCAGTACTTC
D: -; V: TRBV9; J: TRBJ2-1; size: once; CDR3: CASSVNLNEQFF; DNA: TGTGCCAGCAGCGTGAACCTTAATGAGCAGTTCTTC
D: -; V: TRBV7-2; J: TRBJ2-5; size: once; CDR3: CASSPTASLRGEPQYF; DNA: TGTGCCAGCAGCCCAACGGCTAGCCTGAGGGGGGAGCCCCAGTACTTC
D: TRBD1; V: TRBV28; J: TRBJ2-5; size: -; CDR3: CASSPGDRGGETQYF; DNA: TGTGCCAGCAGTCCGGGGGACAGGGGAGGAGAGACCCAGTACTTC
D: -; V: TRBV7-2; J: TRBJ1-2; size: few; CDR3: CASSHDRNYGYTF; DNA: TGTGCCAGCAGCCACGACAGGAACTATGGCTACACCTTC
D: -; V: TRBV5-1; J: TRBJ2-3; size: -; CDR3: CASSLALRDTQYF; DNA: TGCGCCAGCAGCTTGGCCCTCAGAGATACGCAGTATTTT
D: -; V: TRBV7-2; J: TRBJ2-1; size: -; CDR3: CASSQSIGTYNEQFF; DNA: TGTGCCAGCAGCCAGAGTATCGGGACCTACAATGAGCAGTTCTTC
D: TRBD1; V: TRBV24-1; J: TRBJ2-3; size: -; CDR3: CATSEHGTASTDTQYF; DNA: TGTGCCACCAGTGAGCATGGGACAGCTAGCACAGATACGCAGTATTTT
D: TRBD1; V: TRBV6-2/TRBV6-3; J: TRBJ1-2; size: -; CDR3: CASSYPGQGFNGYTF; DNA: TGTGCCAGCAGTTATCCGGGACAGGGGTTCAATGGCTACACCTTC
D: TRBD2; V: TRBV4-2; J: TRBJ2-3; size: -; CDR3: CASSPGTSGSLSTDTQYF; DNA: TGTGCCAGCAGCCCGGGGACTAGCGGGAGTTTGAGCACAGATACGCAGTATTTT
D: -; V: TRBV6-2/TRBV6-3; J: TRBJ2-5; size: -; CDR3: CARSPPGTQYF; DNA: TGTGCCAGAAGTCCCCCCGGGACCCAGTACTTC
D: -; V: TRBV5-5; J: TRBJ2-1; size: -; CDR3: CASTLSGGPENEQFF; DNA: TGTGCCAGCACCTTGAGTGGGGGGCCGGAAAATGAGCAGTTCTTC
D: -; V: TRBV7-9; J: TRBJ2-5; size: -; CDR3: CASSPDSKSGEQYF; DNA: TGTGCCAGCAGCCCGGACTCGAAGTCGGGTGAGCAGTACTTC
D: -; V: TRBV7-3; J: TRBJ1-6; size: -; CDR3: CASSPGNDNSPLHF; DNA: TGTGCCAGCAGCCCTGGGAACGACAATTCACCCCTCCACTTT
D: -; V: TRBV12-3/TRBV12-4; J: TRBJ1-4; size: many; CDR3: CASRPSGAWNEKLFF; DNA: TGTGCCAGCAGACCCTCGGGGGCCTGGAATGAAAAACTGTTTTTT
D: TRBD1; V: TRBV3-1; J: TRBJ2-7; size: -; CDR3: CASSQSDRENEQYF; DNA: TGTGCCAGCAGCCAAAGTGACAGGGAAAACGAGCAGTACTTC
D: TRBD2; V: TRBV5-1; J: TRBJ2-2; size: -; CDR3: CASSLREGRELFF; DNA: TGCGCCAGCAGCTTGAGGGAGGGAAGGGAGCTGTTTTTT
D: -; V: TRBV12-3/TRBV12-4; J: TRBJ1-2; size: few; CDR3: CASSLRGAPGYTF; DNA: TGTGCCAGCAGTTTGAGGGGGGCGCCTGGCTACACCTTC
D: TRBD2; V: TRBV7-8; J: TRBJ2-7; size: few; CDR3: CASSLTSGSSEQYF; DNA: TGTGCCAGCAGCTTGACTAGCGGGAGTTCCGAGCAGTACTTC
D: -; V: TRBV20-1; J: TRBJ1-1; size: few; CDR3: CSALPGQHLNTEAFF; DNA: TGCAGTGCTCTTCCCGGCCAGCATTTGAACACTGAAGCTTTCTTT
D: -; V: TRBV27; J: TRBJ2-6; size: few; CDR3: CASSFLDPGANVLTF; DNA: TGTGCCAGCAGTTTTTTGGATCCTGGGGCCAACGTCCTGACTTTC
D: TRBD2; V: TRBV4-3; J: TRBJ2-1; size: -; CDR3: CASSQVEAGGPEFF; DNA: TGCGCCAGCAGCCAAGTTGAAGCGGGAGGGCCGGAGTTCTTC
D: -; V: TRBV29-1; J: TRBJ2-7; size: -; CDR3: CSVEVDRLAYEQYF; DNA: TGCAGCGTTGAAGTCGACAGGCTCGCCTACGAGCAGTACTTC
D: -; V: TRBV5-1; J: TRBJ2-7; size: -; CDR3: CASSLVTGPSYEQYF; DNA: TGCGCCAGCAGCTTGGTTACCGGGCCGTCCTACGAGCAGTACTTC
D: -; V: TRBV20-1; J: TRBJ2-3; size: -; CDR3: CSAKASARVTDTQYF; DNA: TGCAGTGCTAAAGCTAGCGCTAGGGTCACAGATACGCAGTATTTT
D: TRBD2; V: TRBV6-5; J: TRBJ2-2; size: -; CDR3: CASSYSTSGRADTGELFF; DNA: TGTGCCAGCAGTTATTCCACTAGCGGGAGGGCCGACACCGGGGAGCTGTTTTTT
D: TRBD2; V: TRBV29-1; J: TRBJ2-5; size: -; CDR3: CSVDGGTSGRGKQYF; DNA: TGCAGCGTTGATGGCGGGACTAGCGGGAGAGGGAAGCAGTACTTC
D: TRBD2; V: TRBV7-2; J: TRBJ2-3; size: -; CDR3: CASSLALAGGSTDTQYF; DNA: TGTGCCAGCAGCTTAGCTCTAGCGGGAGGGAGCACAGATACGCAGTATTTT
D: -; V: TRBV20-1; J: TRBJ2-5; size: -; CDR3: CSATGIETHYF; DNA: TGCAGTGCTACAGGGATAGAGACCCACTACTTC
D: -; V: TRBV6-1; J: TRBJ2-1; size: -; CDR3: CASSEPGQIRANEQFF; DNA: TGTGCCAGCAGTGAACCTGGACAAATTAGGGCCAATGAGCAGTTCTTC
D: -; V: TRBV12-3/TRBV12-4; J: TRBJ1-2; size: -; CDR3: CASSNIQGSGYTF; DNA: TGTGCCAGCAGCAACATCCAGGGGAGCGGCTACACCTTC
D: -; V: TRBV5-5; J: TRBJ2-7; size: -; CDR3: CASSLDVSTVTYEQYF; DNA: TGTGCCAGCAGCTTGGACGTCTCGACAGTAACCTACGAGCAGTACTTC
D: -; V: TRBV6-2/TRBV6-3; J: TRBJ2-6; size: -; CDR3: CASSAGAGANVLTF; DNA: TGTGCCAGCAGCGCAGGGGCTGGGGCCAACGTCCTGACTTTC
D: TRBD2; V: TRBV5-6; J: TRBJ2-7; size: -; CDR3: CASGLEPVGRGANEQYF; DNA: TGTGCCAGCGGCTTGGAACCAGTGGGGCGGGGGGCGAACGAGCAGTACTTC
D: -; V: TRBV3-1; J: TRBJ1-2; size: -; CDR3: CASSPQGRLNYGYTF; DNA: TGTGCCAGCAGCCCGCAGGGTAGGCTTAACTATGGCTACACCTTC
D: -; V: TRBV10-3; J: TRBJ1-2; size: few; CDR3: CAINLRQTGNNYGYTF; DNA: TGTGCCATCAACCTCCGACAAACAGGAAACAACTATGGCTACACCTTC
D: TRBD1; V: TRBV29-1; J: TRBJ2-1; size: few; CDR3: CSVERTGGPNEQFF; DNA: TGCAGCGTTGAAAGGACAGGGGGTCCCAATGAGCAGTTCTTC
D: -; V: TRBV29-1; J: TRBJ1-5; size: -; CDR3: CSVGHSNQPQHF; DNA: TGCAGCGTTGGACATAGCAATCAGCCCCAGCATTTT